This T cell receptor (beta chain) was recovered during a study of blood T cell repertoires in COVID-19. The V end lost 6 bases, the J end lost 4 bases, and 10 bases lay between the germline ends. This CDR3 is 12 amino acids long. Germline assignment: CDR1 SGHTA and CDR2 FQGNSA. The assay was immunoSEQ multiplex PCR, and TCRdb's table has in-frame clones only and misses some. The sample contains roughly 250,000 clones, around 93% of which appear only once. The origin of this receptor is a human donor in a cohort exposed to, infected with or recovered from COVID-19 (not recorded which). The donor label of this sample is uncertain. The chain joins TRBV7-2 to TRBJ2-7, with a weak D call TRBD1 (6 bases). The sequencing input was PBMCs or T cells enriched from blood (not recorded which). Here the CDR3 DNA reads TGTGCCAGCAGTTTTACAGGGTACGAGCAGTACTTC. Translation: CASSFTGYEQYF.